This T cell receptor (beta chain) was sequenced for a study of T cell responses to AZD1222 COVID-19 vaccine. The table came from immunoSEQ multiplex PCR; TCRdb's copy has only in-frame clones and leaves some out. Of about 180,000 clones in the sample, approximately 92% are singletons; the top ten hold 2.6%. The material sequenced was peripheral blood, taken on day 0 of AZD1222 vaccination. The receptor comes from an adult in good health.

The CDR3 coding sequence is TGTGCCAGCACCTTATCCCCCAATCAGCCCCAGCATTTT. Translation gives CASTLSPNQPQHF. The V gene is TRBV6-5, the J gene TRBJ1-5; D gene uncertain. The CDR3 spans 13 residues. V lost 7 bases and J lost 3, with 10 bases in between. Germline V gene data show CDR1 as MNHEY and CDR2 as SVGAGI.